This TCR beta chain appears in the sequencing data of a study of patients and donors after allogeneic stem cell transplantation. TCRdb itself ran the RT-PCR reads through MiXCR, one entry per CDR3 protein. The sample shows 900,000 to 1,000,000 distinct CDR3 sequences, 15% to 20% of them seen only once. This CDR3 is built from 13 residues. V lost 7 bases, J lost 8 bases, and 17 bases lay in between. There are many counts of this clonotype. J is TRBJ1-1 and V is TRBV12-3 or TRBV12-4; TRBD1 is a possible D gene (5 bases). The sequencing sample was made of blood, either unsorted or a sorted T cell fraction (not recorded which). This TCR was recovered from a human donor who was either an allogeneic HSCT recipient or a stem cell or donor lymphocyte infusion donor (not recorded which). It is not recorded whose cells these are; they may come from a transplant donor. CDR3 sequence reads: CASNPRPGLEAFF. CDR3 sequence (DNA): TGTGCCAGCAACCCCCGGCCAGGGCTGGAAGCTTTCTTT.